This T cell receptor beta chain was identified during a study of T cell responses to AZD1222 COVID-19 vaccine. Overall study: Doses given second, at about 4 or about 12 weeks, were pooled. Overall study results and limits: Receipt of two AZD1222 doses was followed by a rise in Spike-specific TCR breadth and depth. Repertoires were collected only later (after the peak T cell response had occurred).

The data were produced by immunoSEQ multiplex PCR, yet TCRdb's version contains in-frame clones alone and is incomplete. The repertoire holds around 110,000 clones, with roughly 90% as singletons. Notes on this clone: No antigen is known for it.

The specimen was peripheral blood, collected on day 0 of AZD1222 vaccination. The clonotype comes from an adult in good health.

The CDR3 protein is CASSISGLAQYNEQFF. CDR3 sequence (DNA): TGTGCCAGTAGTATCTCGGGACTAGCACAGTACAATGAGCAGTTCTTC. The chain has TRBV19 and TRBJ2-1, with TRBD2 matching over 9 bases. Trimming took 3 bases from V and 4 from J; bases not matched to a gene: 7. CDR1 is LNHDA, CDR2 SQIVND, per germline (reference sequence). The CDR3 runs to 16 residues. The full variable domain, its missing parts supplied by reference TRBV19 and TRBJ2-1, is DGGITQSPKYLFRKEGQNVTLSCEQNLNHDAMYWYRQDPGQGLRLIYYSQIVNDFQKGDIAEGYSVSREKKESFPLTVTSAQKNPTAFYLCASSISGLAQYNEQFFGPGTRLTVL.